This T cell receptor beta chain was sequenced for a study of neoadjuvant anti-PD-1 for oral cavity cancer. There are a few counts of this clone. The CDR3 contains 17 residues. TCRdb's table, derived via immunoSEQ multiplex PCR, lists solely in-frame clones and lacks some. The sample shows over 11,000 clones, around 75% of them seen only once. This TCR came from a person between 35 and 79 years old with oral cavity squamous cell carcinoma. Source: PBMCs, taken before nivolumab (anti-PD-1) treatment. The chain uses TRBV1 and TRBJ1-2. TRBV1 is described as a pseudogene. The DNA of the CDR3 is TGCACCAGCAGCCAGTGCGGGGGCAGGCGATTTAACTATGGCTACACCTTC. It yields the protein CTSSQCGGRRFNYGYTF.